The 18 T cell receptor beta chains below come from one sample, sequenced in a study of T-cell reconstitution after alpha-beta-depleted transplantation in children. The library targeted TCRbeta and was prepared with unique molecular identifiers. TCRdb reprocessed the PCR reads with MiXCR, giving one entry per CDR3 protein. The sample consists of around 450,000 distinct CDR3 sequences, 43% of them appearing once. The sequencing used PBMCs, collected before TCRalphabeta/CD19-depleted stem cell transplant. The source is a girl aged 2 to 9 with aplastic anemia, due to receive a stem cell transplant.

This clonotype was counted between two and nine times. CDR3 sequence reads: CASSPGGTGAETQYF. The CDR3 nucleotides read TGTGCCAGCTCACCAGGAGGGACAGGGGCCGAGACCCAGTACTTC. The chain employs TRBV18 and TRBJ2-5; TRBD1 agrees at 10 bases. CDR3 size: 15 residues. V dropped 2 bases and J dropped 5; count of bases not matched to a gene: 5. Germline V CDR1 and CDR2: KGHSH, LQKENI.

The V call is TRBV7-9, the J call TRBJ2-7, with TRBD2 identical over 8 bases. The CDR3 spans 12 residues. Germline V lookup: CDR1 SEHNR, CDR2 FQNEAQ (reference sequence). The V and J ends lost 8 bases and 4 bases, in that order; junction bases with no gene match: 4. The CDR3 DNA sequence: TGTGCCAGCGTCGGGACTAGGTACGAGCAGTACTTC. Translated: CASVGTRYEQYF.

Notes on this clonotype: This may come from a read error, since a much larger clone is one base off. The chain recombines TRBV5-1 with TRBJ2-3, with D unclear. Looked up from germline, CDR1 is SGHRS and CDR2 is YFSETQ. Trimming left V 1 base short and J 2 bases short, with 14 bases between. This CDR3 comprises 16 residues. The CDR3 spells CASSLSSRALTDTQYF. In nucleotides, the CDR3 is TGCGCCAGCAGCTTGAGCTCTCGGGCCCTCACAGATACGCAGTATTTT.

The chain links TRBV6-5 to TRBJ2-3; 7 bases line up with TRBD2. The CDR3 is 16 amino acids. Germline loops: CDR1 MNHEY, CDR2 SVGAGI. With 2 bases clipped from V and 1 base from J, the junction kept 6 bases outside the gene matches. The CDR3 DNA is TGTGCCAGCAGTTACGGTTTGAGCGGGGGCACAGATACGCAGTATTTT. Protein sequence: CASSYGLSGGTDTQYF.

This clonotype was counted between two and nine times. The V gene is TRBV20-1, the J gene TRBJ2-7; D may be TRBD2 (6 bases). V shed 6 bases and J shed 6 bases, with 24 bases lying between them. The length of the CDR3 is 15 residues. Germline V lookup: CDR1 DFQATT, CDR2 SNEGSKA (reference sequence). CDR3 amino acids: CSARDSGTVRVEQYF. Written as DNA, the CDR3 is TGCAGTGCGCGGGATTCCGGGACGGTTAGGGTCGAGCAGTACTTC.

The V and J genes are TRBV20-1 and TRBJ2-7; 10 bases map to TRBD2. J gave up 6 bases and V 5 bases, and 10 bases lay outside the gene matches. CDR1 is DFQATT, CDR2 SNEGSKA, per germline (reference sequence). This CDR3 contains 14 residues. The CDR3 sequence is CSAPSSGSSLEQYF. The CDR3 nucleotides are TGCAGTGCTCCTTCTAGCGGGAGTTCCCTCGAGCAGTACTTC.

CDR3 amino acids: CASSRLSGLRLHSSYNEQFF. Here the CDR3 DNA reads TGTGCCAGCAGTCGACTCTCGGGACTCCGATTGCATAGCTCCTACAATGAGCAGTTCTTC. The chain recombines TRBV3-1 with TRBJ2-1; TRBD2 is a possible D gene (6 bases). V was shortened by 6 bases and J by 0 bases, with 27 bases between the two germline ends. The germline V gene encodes CDR1 LGHDT and CDR2 YNNKEL (reference sequence). This CDR3 contains 20 residues.

The J gene is TRBJ1-5, the V gene TRBV12-3 or TRBV12-4, with 9 bases fitting TRBD1. The CDR3 has 15 residues. The ends lost 7 bases at V and 0 bases at J; junction bases unmatched: 4. CDR3 amino acids: CASNRGQGSNQPQHF. DNA of the CDR3: TGTGCCAGCAACAGGGGACAGGGTAGCAATCAGCCCCAGCATTTT.

The V gene is TRBV10-3, the J gene TRBJ2-7, with D maybe TRBD2 (6 bases). In germline, CDR1 is ENHRY, CDR2 SYGVKD. The CDR3 consists of 14 residues. Trimming removed 3 bases at V and 2 bases at J, with 11 bases between. In DNA, the CDR3 is TGTGCCATCAGTGACCAGCGGGCTACCTACGAGCAGTACTTC. Residues: CAISDQRATYEQYF.

The J gene is TRBJ2-1, the V gene TRBV4-1, with TRBD1 matching over 9 bases. This CDR3 is built from 16 residues. V shed 2 bases, J shed 6 bases, and the junction held 8 bases outside the gene matches. Germline V gene lookup returns CDR1 MGHRA and CDR2 YSYEKL. In DNA, the CDR3 is TGCGCCAGCAGCCAATTCCCCGGGACAGGGTTCAATGAGCAGTTCTTC. Protein sequence: CASSQFPGTGFNEQFF.

This clonotype was detected many times. The chain employs TRBV29-1 and TRBJ2-7; D is perhaps TRBD2 (5 bases). CDR1 is SQVTM and CDR2 is ANQGSEA in the germline V gene. Trimming took 3 bases from V and 3 from J, leaving 6 bases between them. The CDR3 covers 11 residues. CDR3 sequence reads: CSVEEDYEQYF. The CDR3 bases are TGCAGCGTTGAGGAGGACTACGAGCAGTACTTC.

This clonotype has a count of ten or more. CDR3 in DNA: TGCAGCGTTGAAATTGTACCGACTAACTATGGCTACACCTTC. It yields the protein CSVEIVPTNYGYTF. This chain uses TRBV29-1 with TRBJ1-2, with D uncertain. The CDR3 sequence is 14 residues long. Germline V lookup: CDR1 SQVTM, CDR2 ANQGSEA. The V end lost 2 bases, the J end lost 0 bases, and 10 bases lay between the germline ends. Complete variable domain (other parts from reference TRBV29-1 and TRBJ1-2): SAVISQKPSRDICQRGTSLTIQCQVDSQVTMMFWYRQQPGQSLTLIATANQGSEATYESGFVIDKFPISRPNLTFSTLTVSNMSPEDSSIYLCSVEIVPTNYGYTFGSGTRLTVV.

The V gene is TRBV28, the J gene TRBJ1-1; D gene ambiguous. Trimming left V 7 bases short and J 7 bases short, with 10 bases between. The germline V gene encodes CDR1 MDHEN and CDR2 SYDVKM. This CDR3 spans 11 amino acids. The CDR3 protein is CASNLDDEAFF. The DNA of the CDR3 is TGTGCCAGCAATTTGGACGATGAAGCTTTCTTT.

The J gene is TRBJ1-1, the V gene TRBV20-1; perhaps TRBD1 as D (6 bases). The germline gives CDR1 DFQATT, CDR2 SNEGSKA (reference sequence). The CDR3 spans 14 residues. Trimming left V 6 bases short and J 1 base short, with 15 bases between. CDR3 residues: CSAPLLRGNTEAFF. The CDR3 DNA reads TGCAGTGCCCCTCTCCTCAGGGGGAACACTGAAGCTTTCTTT.

This clonotype was picked up a small number of times. This chain joins TRBV20-1 and TRBJ2-5; D is ambiguous. V was pared by 6 bases and J by 1 base, with 9 bases between. Germline-derived CDR1 and CDR2 are DFQATT and SNEGSKA (reference sequence). The CDR3 consists of 12 residues. As DNA, the CDR3 is TGCAGTGCGCCTTGGTTCCAAGAGACCCAGTACTTC. It encodes CSAPWFQETQYF.

J is TRBJ1-5 and V is TRBV7-2, with D possibly TRBD1 on 5 matching bases. V lost 2 bases and J 5 bases, leaving 13 bases between the germline ends. Germline values: CDR1 SGHTA, CDR2 FQGNSA. The CDR3 totals 15 residues. The CDR3 nucleotides read TGTGCCAGCAGCTTAAGCGGGGGGAAAGATCAGCCCCAGCATTTT. It encodes CASSLSGGKDQPQHF.

The CDR3: CASSLGFPGSYF. The DNA for the CDR3 is TGTGCCAGCAGTTTAGGATTTCCAGGTTCTTACTTC. The chain carries TRBV12-3 or TRBV12-4 and TRBJ2-4; D not resolved. The CDR3 runs 12 residues. The V end was cut by 1 base, the J end by 16 bases, with 14 bases between.

The V gene is TRBV5-1, the J gene TRBJ2-5, with D possibly called TRBD1 or TRBD2 (5 bases each). Per germline, CDR1 SGHRS and CDR2 YFSETQ. There are 14 residues in the CDR3. Trimming took 3 bases from V and 1 from J, leaving 10 bases between them. The CDR3 DNA follows: TGCGCCAGCAGCTCCGGGACCTCCCAAGAGACCCAGTACTTC. It specifies CASSSGTSQETQYF.